This is a list of T cell receptor beta chains from one sample in a study of radiation and T cells in renal cell carcinoma. The protocol was immunoSEQ multiplex PCR, while the TCRdb copy is restricted to in-frame clones and leaves out a portion. The data show about 18,000 clones, about three fifths seen once. The material was tumor tissue, obtained from a patient whose treatment was nephrectomy without radiotherapy. These receptor sequences come from a man aged 50 to 59 with renal cell carcinoma. The CDR3 runs from the conserved cysteine through the conserved F or W. Size tells how often a clone was seen (once, few, many) or the class of an expanded clone, and some rows leave it out.

j_gene | abundance | v_gene | CDR3aa
TRBJ1-5 | . | TRBV28 | CASSPRQGRNQPQHF
TRBJ2-7 | . | TRBV7-2 | CASSPQGGSGYEQYF
TRBJ2-3 | . | TRBV6-1 | CASSETVVPDTQYF
TRBJ1-2 | . | TRBV4-3 | CASSHRTDSIYGYTF
TRBJ1-2 | . | TRBV27 | CASSSLLGPGANYGYTF
TRBJ1-2 | . | TRBV11-2 | CASSQGWDGYTF
TRBJ2-7 | many | TRBV15 | CATSRTLGLTDYEQYF
TRBJ1-1 | . | TRBV30 | CAWSVANTEAFF
TRBJ2-2 | . | TRBV29-1 | CSASLDRMGELFF
TRBJ2-7 | . | TRBV27 | CASSLFSWTSGRASEQYF
TRBJ2-7 | . | TRBV6-6 | CATRQSIHYEQYF
TRBJ2-5 | . | TRBV25-1 | CASSGAGDWETQYF
TRBJ1-1 | . | TRBV6-5 | CASSGRTANTEAFF
TRBJ2-7 | . | TRBV5-4 | CASSLAGDSYEQYF
TRBJ1-1 | few | TRBV2 | CASTRGIQGTEAFF
TRBJ2-1 | . | TRBV5-1 | CASSSGPTSEQFF
TRBJ2-1 | few | TRBV2 | CASAQGDSYNEQFF
TRBJ2-1 | . | TRBV6-5 | CASSSFVNYYNEQFF
TRBJ1-5 | . | TRBV6-6 | CASSYGQSGQPQHF
TRBJ2-5 | . | TRBV7-6 | CASSLEPGGETQYF
TRBJ2-7 | . | TRBV7-2 | CASSLFSAGTGGYEQYF
TRBJ1-2 | few | TRBV20-1 | CSASEGYGYTF
TRBJ2-1 | . | TRBV30 | CAWSRSGGTYNEQFF